Here is one T cell receptor (beta chain) with its context. Its recognized antigen is unknown. No quality values exist for individual bases; no much larger clone is one base distant. The data originate from a study of T cell clones after liver transplantation (dated by TCRdb to the late 2010s). About the investigation overall: The samples were obtained from ITN030ST, a randomized trial that attempted immunosuppression withdrawal within 2 years after liver transplantation. Donor-reactive T cell clones were identified by TCRbeta sequencing after a pre-transplant mixed lymphocyte reaction and then tracked in post-transplant blood. As an antigen-independent comparator for the donor-reactive sequences, third party-reactive TCRbeta sequences from pre-transplant MLRs were identified as well. Three of the eight recipients were HCV-positive; the others were transplanted for non-autoimmune, non-viral indications. Subjects received no induction therapy and standard immunosuppression until randomization at 12-24 months post-transplant. Tolerance was defined as complete immunosuppression withdrawal for at least one year with no rise in liver enzymes beyond twice the upper limit of normal. Blood samples were collected pre-transplant, pre-randomization before withdrawal, and post-randomization after either complete withdrawal or failed withdrawal. A cohort of 8 liver transplant recipients was studied, of whom 3 were classified as tolerant and 5 as non-tolerant. Overall results and qualifications from the work: The decline in donor-reactive sequences exceeded the decline in third party-reactive sequences, suggesting partial antigen-specific deletion that was unrelated to withdrawal success. Because no allograft tissue specimens were available, donor-reactive T cells may have migrated into the graft instead of being deleted. Once repertoire turnover was taken into account, donor-reactive detection showed a significant reduction for CD4 in 7 of 8 subjects and for CD8 in 8 of 8. Low numbers of available donor cells limited the measurable donor-reactive repertoire in two subjects. The conclusions were considered preliminary, being limited by small, heterogeneous patient numbers and non-standardized post-transplant time points. In most of the 8 subjects, circulating donor-reactive CD4 TCRbeta sequences decreased significantly after transplant, regardless of tolerance or HCV status.

CDR1 and CDR2 are read off the germline V gene as LGHNA and YNFKEQ. The CDR3, from cysteine to phenylalanine, totals 15 residues. Only the CDR3 portion is preserved as DNA: 45 bases, with reading frame beginning at the first base. V is shortened by 0 bases, J by 0 bases, and the region joining them spans 7 bases. Unstimulated PBMCs, after thawing, were stained for CD3, CD4 and CD8 and then FACS-sorted into CD3+CD4+ and CD3+CD8+ populations. All 8 studied subjects were randomized to immunosuppression withdrawal. The Qiagen DNeasy Blood and Tissue Kit was used to isolate genomic DNA. High-throughput TCRbeta CDR3 sequencing of frozen genomic DNA was performed by immunoSEQ, with PCR amplification, mapping, bias correction and internal controls included. Per the authors' processing: Only productive rearrangements were retained, and each unique TCRbeta sequence was defined by its CDR3 nucleotide sequence together with its V and J gene. A sequence counted as donor-reactive only if the sequence showed at least 5-fold expansion in CFSE-low cells compared with unstimulated pre-transplant cells and had a frequency of at least 0.01%. Minimum frequency thresholds were set for each subject on the basis of the unstimulated sample with the lowest template count, so that a detection power of at least 90% was ensured. Jensen-Shannon divergence between the top 1000 TCRbeta sequences after and before transplant was used to measure repertoire turnover. Two-sided Fisher's exact tests were used to test for changes in the detection of donor-reactive sequences. The immuneACCESS repertoire file appears here via TCRdb, limited to in-frame rearrangements. These files lack a portion of the clones; in checked studies, under half of the deficit traces to unresolved V genes, and the cause of the others is not known. The DNA gave D and trimming, while V, J and clone size come from that table. This sample has about 120,000 clones in its table, and just over 90% of those were observed once. Of the sample, 0.75% to 0.85% falls within the top ten clones.

Here the sequenced sample was CD4+ T cells from blood, taken 12 months after liver transplant. The chain is made from TRBV4-2 and TRBJ2-3; matching of 5 bases hints at TRBD1 as the D gene. This receptor was identified in a human patient who received a liver transplant. Some T cells may have been brought in with the graft after a transplant. CDR3 region: CASSQDPGSTDTQYF. The nucleotides are TGTGCCAGCAGCCAAGATCCAGGGAGCACAGATACGCAGTATTTT.